This section outlines one TCR beta chain sequence together with its context. The entry originates in a study of OX40 agonist ivuxolimab in advanced cancers. In the study overall: Patients were treated with intravenous ivuxolimab, dosed at 0.01 to 10 mg/kg and infused every 2 weeks. Checkpoint inhibitors had been given previously to about 38% of patients.

Autoimmune disease history or systemic immunosuppression was exclusionary. From germline, CDR1 is SNHLY and CDR2 FYNNEI. V gave up 0 bases and J gave up 6 bases, with 11 bases separating them. The CDR3 loop spans 15 amino acids. Method: immunoSEQ multiplex PCR; TCRdb's copy keeps in-frame clones and lacks some. The sample yields about 73,000 clones, 85% seen once. The chain couples TRBV2 to TRBJ2-2; D may match TRBD1 or TRBD2 (6 bases each). The sequence came from an adult with an advanced solid tumor such as melanoma, head and neck, liver or kidney cancer. The sample in question was CD4+ or CD8+ T cells sorted from blood, obtained in a trial of the OX40 agonist ivuxolimab. CDR3 region: CASSEAGGPSGELFF. The CDR3 nucleotides read TGTGCCAGCAGTGAAGCTGGGGGGCCGTCCGGGGAGCTGTTTTTT.